The clone carrying this TCR beta chain has just a few counts. The CDR3 extends over 16 amino acids. Germline lookup yields CDR1 MNHNS and CDR2 SASEGT. The germline V and J ends were trimmed by 8 bases and 5 bases, with 22 bases remaining between them. Using RNA transcripts as the source, TCR beta CDR3 regions were amplified. When the TCR CDR3 underwent first-round RT-PCR, the HTBI primer set was used. From the multiplex PCR reads, TCRdb called clonotypes with MiXCR, one entry per CDR3 protein. The repertoire holds hundreds of thousands of distinct CDR3 sequences, with less than 25% as singletons. The record originates from a study of T cells in Graves' hyperthyroidism and ophthalmopathy.

The source material was blood. The TCR originated in a man aged 25-45 years with Graves' ophthalmopathy. This sequence joins TRBV6-1 and TRBJ2-1; D might be TRBD1 or TRBD2, each matching 5 bases. CDR3 coding DNA: TGTGCCAGCGGATTCGAGGGGCTGAGGTTCGACAATGAGCAGTTCTTC. It is translated as CASGFEGLRFDNEQFF.